The 2 T cell receptor beta chains given below trace back to one sample, sequenced in a study of cytomegalovirus exposure and HLA in healthy donors. In the PCR, 60 Vbeta and 13 Jbeta primers were used. This table comes from immunoSEQ multiplex PCR, and its TCRdb copy is limited to in-frame clones, with some not included. The data hold about 130,000 clones, with approximately 80% observed a single time. Material for sequencing was PBMCs. Receptors were obtained from a female donor in good health and CMV-seropositive.

This clone came up once. The gene calls are TRBV2 and TRBJ1-6, with D maybe TRBD1 (6 bases). CDR3 length: 16 residues. The V gene's germline CDR1 is SNHLY and CDR2 FYNNEI. The ends were cut back, 4 bases at V and 0 bases at J, with 10 bases in the middle. CDR3 DNA: TGTGCCAGCAGTGGGGGACAAAGCTCCTATAATTCACCCCTCCACTTT. This sequence encodes CASSGGQSSYNSPLHF.

The chain couples TRBV28 to TRBJ1-2; weak D call: TRBD1 (6 bases). Germline CDR1 reads MDHEN; CDR2 reads SYDVKM. The V and J ends lost 3 bases and 5 bases respectively, with 16 bases between them. The CDR3 runs to 15 residues. CDR3 DNA sequence: TGTGCCAGCAGTTTTGGGGGGGGCGCGGTGTATGGCTACACCTTC. Its translation: CASSFGGGAVYGYTF.